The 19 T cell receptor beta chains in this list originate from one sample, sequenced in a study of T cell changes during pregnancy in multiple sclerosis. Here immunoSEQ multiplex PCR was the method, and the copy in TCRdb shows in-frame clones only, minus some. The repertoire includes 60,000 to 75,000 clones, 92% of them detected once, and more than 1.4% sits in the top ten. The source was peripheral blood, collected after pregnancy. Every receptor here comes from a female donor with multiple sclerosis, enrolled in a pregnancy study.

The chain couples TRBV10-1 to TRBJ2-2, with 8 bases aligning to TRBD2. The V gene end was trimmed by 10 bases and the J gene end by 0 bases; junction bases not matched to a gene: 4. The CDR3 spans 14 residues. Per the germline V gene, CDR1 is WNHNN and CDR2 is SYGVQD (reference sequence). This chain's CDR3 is CATRGGANTGELFF. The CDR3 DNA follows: TGCGCCACCCGGGGGGGAGCGAACACCGGGGAGCTGTTTTTT.

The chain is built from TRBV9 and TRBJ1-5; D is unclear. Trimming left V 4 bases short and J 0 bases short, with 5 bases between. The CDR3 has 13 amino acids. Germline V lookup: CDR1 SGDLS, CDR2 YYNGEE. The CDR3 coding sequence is TGTGCCAGCAGCCCCAATAGCAATCAGCCCCAGCATTTT. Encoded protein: CASSPNSNQPQHF.

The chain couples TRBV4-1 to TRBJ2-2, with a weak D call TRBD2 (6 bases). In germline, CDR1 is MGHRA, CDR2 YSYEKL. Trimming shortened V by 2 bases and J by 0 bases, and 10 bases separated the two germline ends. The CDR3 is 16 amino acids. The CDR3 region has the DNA TGCGCCAGCAGCCAATCCGGGACTCCGAACACCGGGGAGCTGTTTTTT. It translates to CASSQSGTPNTGELFF.

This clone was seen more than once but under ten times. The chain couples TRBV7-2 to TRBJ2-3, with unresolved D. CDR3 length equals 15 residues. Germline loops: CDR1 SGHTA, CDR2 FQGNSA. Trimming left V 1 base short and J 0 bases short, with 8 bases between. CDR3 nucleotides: TGTGCCAGCAGCTTAGACGCGATTAGCACAGATACGCAGTATTTT. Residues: CASSLDAISTDTQYF.

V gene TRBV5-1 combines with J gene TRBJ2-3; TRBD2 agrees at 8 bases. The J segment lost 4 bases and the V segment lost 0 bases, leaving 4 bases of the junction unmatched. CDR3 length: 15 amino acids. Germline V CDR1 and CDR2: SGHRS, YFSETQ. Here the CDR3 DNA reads TGCGCCAGCAGCTTGGGGACTAGCACCCCAGATACGCAGTATTTT. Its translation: CASSLGTSTPDTQYF.

The CDR3 is CASSSRGLTDTQYF. The CDR3, as DNA: TGTGCCAGCAGTAGCCGGGGTTTGACAGATACGCAGTATTTT. This rearrangement joins TRBV6-5 to TRBJ2-3; TRBD2 might be the D (5 bases). V lost 5 bases to trimming and J lost 3 bases, with 12 bases between them. Per the germline V gene, CDR1 is MNHEY and CDR2 is SVGAGI. This CDR3 region has 14 residues.

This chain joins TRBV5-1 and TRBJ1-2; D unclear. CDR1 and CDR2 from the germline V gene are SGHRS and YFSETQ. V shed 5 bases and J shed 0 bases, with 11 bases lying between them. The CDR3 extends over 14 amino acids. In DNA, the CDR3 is TGCGCCAGCAGGATCTACCGGGCTAACTATGGCTACACCTTC. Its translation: CASRIYRANYGYTF. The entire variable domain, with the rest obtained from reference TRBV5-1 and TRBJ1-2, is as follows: KAGVTQTPRYLIKTRGQQVTLSCSPISGHRSVSWYQQTPGQGLQFLFEYFSETQRNKGNFPGRFSGRQFSNSRSEMNVSTLELGDSALYLCASRIYRANYGYTFGSGTRLTVV.

In nucleotides, the CDR3 is TGCGCCAGCAGCTTGGCCCAGCCAGCGACCGAGCAGTACTTC. Translated, it gives CASSLAQPATEQYF. The rearrangement links TRBV5-1 to TRBJ2-7; D uncertain. V was shortened by 0 bases and J by 6 bases, with 13 bases between the two germline ends. Germline V gene sequence: CDR1 SGHRS, CDR2 YFSETQ. The CDR3 is 14 residues long.

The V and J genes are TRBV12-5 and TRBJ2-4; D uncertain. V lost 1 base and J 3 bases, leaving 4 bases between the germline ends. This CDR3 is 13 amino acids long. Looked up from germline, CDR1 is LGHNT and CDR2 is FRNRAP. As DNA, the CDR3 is TGTGCTAGTGGTTTGGATAGCAAAAACATTCAGTACTTC. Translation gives CASGLDSKNIQYF.

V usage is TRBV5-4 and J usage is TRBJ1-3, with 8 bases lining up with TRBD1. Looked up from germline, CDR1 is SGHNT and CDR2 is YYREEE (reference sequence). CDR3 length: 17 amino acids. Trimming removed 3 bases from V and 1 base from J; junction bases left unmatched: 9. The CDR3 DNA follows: TGTGCCAGCAGCTGGGGTGGACAGGGCCTGTCTGGAAACACCATATATTTT. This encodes CASSWGGQGLSGNTIYF. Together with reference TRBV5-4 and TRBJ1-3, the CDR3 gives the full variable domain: ETGVTQSPTHLIKTRGQQVTLRCSSQSGHNTVSWYQQALGQGPQFIFQYYREEENGRGNFPPRFSGLQFPNYSSELNVNALELDDSALYLCASSWGGQGLSGNTIYFGEGSWLTVV.

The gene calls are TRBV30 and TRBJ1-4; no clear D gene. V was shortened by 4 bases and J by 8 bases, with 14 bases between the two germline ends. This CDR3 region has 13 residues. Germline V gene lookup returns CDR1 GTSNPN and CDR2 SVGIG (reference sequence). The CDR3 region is CAWTLNSGEKLFF. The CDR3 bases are TGTGCCTGGACTTTAAACAGTGGGGAAAAACTGTTTTTT. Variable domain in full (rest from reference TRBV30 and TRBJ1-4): SQTIHQWPATLVQPVGSPLSLECTVEGTSNPNLYWYRQAAGRGLQLLFYSVGIGQISSEVPQNLSASRPQDRQFILSSKKLLLSDSGFYLCAWTLNSGEKLFFGSGTQLSVL.

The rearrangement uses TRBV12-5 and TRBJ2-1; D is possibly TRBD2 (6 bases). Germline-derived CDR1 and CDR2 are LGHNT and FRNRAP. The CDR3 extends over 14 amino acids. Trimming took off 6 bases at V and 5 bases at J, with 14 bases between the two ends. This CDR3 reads CASGPRDLNNEQFF. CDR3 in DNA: TGTGCTAGTGGCCCCCGGGACTTGAACAATGAGCAGTTCTTC.

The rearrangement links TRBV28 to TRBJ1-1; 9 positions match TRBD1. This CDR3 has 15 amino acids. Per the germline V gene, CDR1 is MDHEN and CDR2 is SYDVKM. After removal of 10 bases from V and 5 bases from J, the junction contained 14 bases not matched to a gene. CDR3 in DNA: TGTGCCACCGCGGCGAGGACAGGGGATTGGACTGAAGCTTTCTTT. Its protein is CATAARTGDWTEAFF.

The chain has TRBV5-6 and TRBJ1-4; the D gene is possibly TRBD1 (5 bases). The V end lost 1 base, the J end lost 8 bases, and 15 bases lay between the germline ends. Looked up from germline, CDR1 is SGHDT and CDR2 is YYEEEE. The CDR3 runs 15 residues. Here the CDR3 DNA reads TGTGCCAGCAGCTTGATAGGGGCCCTGGGAGAAAAACTGTTTTTT. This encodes CASSLIGALGEKLFF.

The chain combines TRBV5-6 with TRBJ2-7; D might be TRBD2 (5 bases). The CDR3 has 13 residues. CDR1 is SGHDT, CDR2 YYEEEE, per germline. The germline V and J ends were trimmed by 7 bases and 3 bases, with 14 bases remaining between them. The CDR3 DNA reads TGTGCCAGCCACTCTGCGGGCCTCTACGAGCAGTACTTC. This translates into CASHSAGLYEQYF.

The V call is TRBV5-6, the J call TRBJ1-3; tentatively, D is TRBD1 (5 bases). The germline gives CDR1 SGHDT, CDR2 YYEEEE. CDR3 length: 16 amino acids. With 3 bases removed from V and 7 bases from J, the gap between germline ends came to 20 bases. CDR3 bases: TGTGCCAGCAGCTACGGGACCGGTAGGAGGGTGAACACCATATATTTT. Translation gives CASSYGTGRRVNTIYF.

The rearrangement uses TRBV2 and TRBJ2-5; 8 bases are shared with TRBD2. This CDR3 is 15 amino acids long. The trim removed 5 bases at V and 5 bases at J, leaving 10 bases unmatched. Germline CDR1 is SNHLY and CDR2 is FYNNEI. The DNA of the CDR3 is TGTGCCAGCAGTCCCTCTGGACTAGCTAGGGAGACCCAGTACTTC. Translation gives CASSPSGLARETQYF.

As DNA, the CDR3 is TGCGCCAGCAGCTTGGGGGAGGGCCCGTACAATGAGCAGTTCTTC. Its translation is CASSLGEGPYNEQFF. This sequence joins TRBV5-1 and TRBJ2-1; 7 bases are a match to TRBD2. The CDR3 totals 15 residues. Germline CDR1 SGHRS, CDR2 YFSETQ. V dropped 0 bases and J dropped 4; count of bases not matched to a gene: 4.

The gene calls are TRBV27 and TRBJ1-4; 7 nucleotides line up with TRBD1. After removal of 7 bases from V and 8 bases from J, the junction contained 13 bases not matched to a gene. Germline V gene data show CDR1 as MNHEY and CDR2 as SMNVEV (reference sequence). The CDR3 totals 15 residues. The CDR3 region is CASTSLRTGREKLFF. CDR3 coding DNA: TGTGCCAGCACCTCACTTCGGACAGGTCGGGAAAAACTGTTTTTT.